This T cell receptor beta chain was observed in a study of cytomegalovirus exposure and HLA in healthy donors. Germline V CDR1 and CDR2: SGHDT, YYEEEE. This CDR3 comprises 15 residues. V was pared by 2 bases and J by 7 bases, with 7 bases of the junction left unmatched. Primers for the PCR totalled 60 Vbeta and 13 Jbeta. Method: immunoSEQ multiplex PCR; TCRdb's copy keeps in-frame clones and lacks some. Counted here are some 190,000 clones, around 77% occurring once; the ten biggest clones make up 1.5% to 2%. The sequenced sample was PBMCs. The receptor's source is a woman younger than 45 in good health and CMV-seronegative. The chain combines TRBV5-6 with TRBJ1-5; TRBD1 matches 9 bases. The CDR3 is CASSFSGQGFQPQHF. The CDR3 DNA reads as TGTGCCAGCAGCTTCTCGGGACAGGGATTCCAGCCCCAGCATTTT. Variable domain in full (rest from reference TRBV5-6 and TRBJ1-5): DAGVTQSPTHLIKTRGQQVTLRCSPKSGHDTVSWYQQALGQGPQFIFQYYEEEERQRGNFPDRFSGHQFPNYSSELNVNALLLGDSALYLCASSFSGQGFQPQHFGDGTRLSIL.